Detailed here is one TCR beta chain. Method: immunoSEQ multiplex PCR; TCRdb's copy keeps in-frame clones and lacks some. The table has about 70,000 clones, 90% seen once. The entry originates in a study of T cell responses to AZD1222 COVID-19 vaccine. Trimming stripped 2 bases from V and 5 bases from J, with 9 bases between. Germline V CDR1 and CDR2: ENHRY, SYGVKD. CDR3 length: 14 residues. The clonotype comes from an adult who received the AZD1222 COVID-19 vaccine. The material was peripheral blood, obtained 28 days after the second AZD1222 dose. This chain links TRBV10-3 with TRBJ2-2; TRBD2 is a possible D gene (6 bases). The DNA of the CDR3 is TGTGCCATCAGTGAGAGGGGAGGTACCGGGGAGCTGTTTTTT. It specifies CAISERGGTGELFF.